This passage covers 28 T cell receptor beta chains from one sample sequenced in a study of blood T cell repertoires in COVID-19. Some clones are missing from TCRdb's copy, which holds only in-frame ones; the method was immunoSEQ multiplex PCR. This table has 250,000 to 300,000 clones, around nine tenths appearing once. Sequences were obtained from peripheral blood. The receptors shown here come from a woman aged 55-70 years with acute or convalescent COVID-19.

The chain employs TRBV7-3 and TRBJ2-5; 7 nucleotides match TRBD2. Germline CDR1 is SGHTA and CDR2 is FQGTGA. V dropped 3 bases and J dropped 5; count of bases not matched to a gene: 12. The CDR3 contains 16 residues. Here the CDR3 reads CASSFQGGGRMETQYF. The CDR3 coding sequence is TGTGCCAGCAGCTTCCAGGGCGGGGGTAGGATGGAGACCCAGTACTTC.

This chain uses TRBV5-8 with TRBJ2-5; TRBD1 matches 11 bases. The germline V gene has CDR1 SGHTS and CDR2 YDEGEE. There are 15 residues in the CDR3. V gave up 4 bases and J gave up 6 bases; unmatched junction bases: 8. CDR3 amino acids: CASSLPGTGGQTQYF. The CDR3 DNA reads TGTGCCAGCAGCCTTCCCGGGACAGGGGGTCAGACCCAGTACTTC.

The chain combines TRBV2 with TRBJ1-5, with D hard to call. V was shortened by 5 bases and J by 6 bases, with 17 bases between the two germline ends. This CDR3 is built from 15 residues. CDR1 is SNHLY and CDR2 is FYNNEI in the germline V gene. This CDR3 is CASSLNAGTSQPQHF. DNA of the CDR3: TGTGCCAGCAGTTTGAACGCAGGAACCAGTCAGCCCCAGCATTTT. Full variable domain (outside the CDR3, taken from reference TRBV2 and TRBJ1-5): EPEVTQTPSHQVTQMGQEVILRCVPISNHLYFYWYRQILGQKVEFLVSFYNNEISEKSEIFDDQFSVERPDGSNFTLKIRSTKLEDSAMYFCASSLNAGTSQPQHFGDGTRLSIL.

This rearrangement joins TRBV19 to TRBJ2-7, with 8 bases aligning to TRBD2. V trimming: 6 bases; J trimming: 0 bases; junction bases outside the gene matches: 7. Germline CDR1 and CDR2: LNHDA and SQIVND (reference sequence). The CDR3 length is 15 residues. This CDR3 is CASSQQRGSSYEQYF. CDR3 DNA: TGTGCCAGTAGCCAGCAGCGGGGGAGCTCCTACGAGCAGTACTTC.

This clone was seen just once. The genes are TRBV5-1 and TRBJ1-1; tentatively, D is TRBD1 (5 bases). The CDR3 runs to 13 residues. CDR1 and CDR2 from the germline V gene are SGHRS and YFSETQ. The V end was cut by 4 bases, the J end by 1 base, with 8 bases between. The CDR3 DNA reads TGCGCCAGCAGCAAGGACACGAACACTGAAGCTTTCTTT. Encoded protein: CASSKDTNTEAFF. The full variable domain, completed using reference TRBV5-1 and TRBJ1-1, is KAGVTQTPRYLIKTRGQQVTLSCSPISGHRSVSWYQQTPGQGLQFLFEYFSETQRNKGNFPGRFSGRQFSNSRSEMNVSTLELGDSALYLCASSKDTNTEAFFGQGTRLTVV.

V is TRBV4-1 and J is TRBJ2-7; D remains ambiguous. Germline-derived CDR1 and CDR2 are MGHRA and YSYEKL. There are 16 residues in the CDR3. The ends were cut back, 3 bases at V and 0 bases at J, with 15 bases in the middle. CDR3 DNA sequence: TGCGCCAGCAGCCATAACTTTCGGTTAGACTCCTACGAGCAGTACTTC. It translates to CASSHNFRLDSYEQYF.

V gene TRBV7-2 combines with J gene TRBJ2-2; D gene ambiguous. V was pared by 5 bases and J by 5 bases, with 18 bases between. Germline assignment: CDR1 SGHTA and CDR2 FQGNSA. This CDR3 comprises 16 residues. CDR3 nucleotides: TGTGCCAGCAGCCCCCGGAGCCCAGCCGCGACCGGGGAGCTGTTTTTT. It specifies CASSPRSPAATGELFF.

The CDR3 nucleotides are TGTGCCCCCCAAAGAGGGGGGGGAACTGGAAACACCATATATTTT. This gives the protein CAPQRGGGTGNTIYF. V and J are TRBV9 and TRBJ1-3, with D perhaps TRBD1 (6 bases). CDR3 length: 15 amino acids. CDR1 is SGDLS, CDR2 YYNGEE, per germline. The ends were cut back, 10 bases at V and 2 bases at J, with 19 bases in the middle. Based on the CDR3 plus reference TRBV9 and TRBJ1-3, the full variable domain is DSGVTQTPKHLITATGQRVTLRCSPRSGDLSVYWYQQSLDQGLQFLIQYYNGEERAKGNILERFSAQQFPDLHSELNLSSLELGDSALYFCAPQRGGGTGNTIYFGEGSWLTVV.

The CDR3 nucleotides read TGTGCCAGCACAAAGGGGACAAATTCACCCCTCCACTTT. Its protein product is CASTKGTNSPLHF. The chain carries TRBV11-2 and TRBJ1-6, with D tentatively TRBD1 (6 bases). The CDR3 spans 13 residues. Deletions cut 7 bases from V and 7 bases from J, with 11 bases between. The V gene's germline CDR1 is SGHAT and CDR2 FQNNGV.

The rearrangement uses TRBV7-3 and TRBJ2-7, with 10 nucleotides matching TRBD1. With V trimmed by 0 bases and J by 5 bases, 4 bases remained unmatched. CDR3 length equals 15 residues. Germline CDR1 and CDR2: SGHTA and FQGTGA. This CDR3 is CASSLTPTGGNEQYF. The CDR3 nucleotides read TGTGCCAGCAGCTTAACCCCGACAGGGGGCAACGAGCAGTACTTC.

The chain links TRBV5-1 to TRBJ1-1; 7 positions agree with TRBD1. This CDR3 has 17 amino acids. The ends lost 0 bases at V and 1 base at J; junction bases unmatched: 9. CDR1 SGHRS and CDR2 YFSETQ come from the germline V gene. CDR3 region: CASSLAPLRTGNTEAFF. The CDR3 coding sequence is TGCGCCAGCAGCTTGGCCCCTTTAAGGACAGGGAACACTGAAGCTTTCTTT.

The chain employs TRBV10-3 and TRBJ1-5; 9 bases fit TRBD1. Losses at the gene ends were 5 bases for V and 7 bases for J; bases not matched to a gene: 9. The CDR3 has 15 amino acids. From germline, CDR1 is ENHRY and CDR2 SYGVKD. The CDR3 bases are TGTGCCATCAGTACCCGGGACAGGGTCGTCCAGCCCCAGCATTTT. Its translation: CAISTRDRVVQPQHF.

The chain uses TRBV20-1 and TRBJ2-7; the match to TRBD1 covers 7 bases. Germline CDR1 is DFQATT and CDR2 is SNEGSKA (reference sequence). The CDR3 spans 11 residues. The J segment lost 5 bases and the V segment lost 6 bases, leaving 4 bases of the junction unmatched. CDR3 residues: CSADDRDEQYF. In DNA, the CDR3 is TGCAGTGCCGACGACAGGGACGAGCAGTACTTC.

The V call is TRBV6-2 or TRBV6-3, the J call TRBJ2-7; no clear D. CDR1 and CDR2 (germline): MNHEY, SVGEGT. Trimming shortened V by 6 bases and J by 5 bases, and 14 bases separated the two germline ends. The CDR3 runs to 13 residues. Here the CDR3 DNA reads TGTGCCAGCAGCCTCAGCAGGTTGGACGAGCAGTACTTC. Its translation: CASSLSRLDEQYF.

The gene calls are TRBV29-1 and TRBJ1-5; 9 nucleotides match TRBD1. The CDR3 extends over 13 amino acids. V was pared by 5 bases and J by 4 bases, with 3 bases of the junction left unmatched. Germline V lookup: CDR1 SQVTM, CDR2 ANQGSEA. CDR3 loop: CSVLTGGNQPQHF. The CDR3 DNA follows: TGCAGCGTTCTGACAGGGGGGAATCAGCCCCAGCATTTT.

V is TRBV12-5 and J is TRBJ2-2; D remains unclear. Trimming pared 7 bases from V and 8 bases from J, leaving 11 bases between. The CDR3 totals 12 residues. Per germline, CDR1 LGHNT and CDR2 FRNRAP. For the CDR3, the DNA is TGTGCTAGTGCCATCGACTCAGGGGAGCTGTTTTTT. Encoded protein: CASAIDSGELFF.

The chain employs TRBV7-2 and TRBJ1-2; the D gene is possibly TRBD1 (6 bases). V lost 3 bases to trimming and J lost 1 base, with 12 bases between them. The CDR3 is 15 residues long. Germline V gene lookup returns CDR1 SGHTA and CDR2 FQGNSA. The CDR3 nucleotides are TGTGCCAGCAGCTTCGACAGGAAGGGTAACTATGGCTACACCTTC. Translated, it gives CASSFDRKGNYGYTF.

This clone was picked up one time. The chain employs TRBV4-3 and TRBJ2-3; a possible D gene is TRBD2 (6 bases). The ends were cut back, 1 base at V and 5 bases at J, with 22 bases in the middle. This CDR3 has 18 residues. Looked up from germline, CDR1 is LGHNA and CDR2 is YSLEER. The CDR3 loop reads CASSQGTGSGVSQDTQYF. In DNA, the CDR3 is TGCGCCAGCAGCCAAGGAACCGGGAGTGGGGTATCGCAAGATACGCAGTATTTT.

V gene TRBV4-1 combines with J gene TRBJ2-7; TRBD2 matches at 7 bases. This CDR3 comprises 14 residues. Germline V gene sequence: CDR1 MGHRA, CDR2 YSYEKL. V shed 4 bases and J 5 bases; nucleotides not matched to a gene: 8. CDR3 nucleotide sequence: TGCGCCAGCAGCCGCCCCGGGACTAAAGACGAGCAGTACTTC. This translates into CASSRPGTKDEQYF.

The genes are TRBV19 and TRBJ1-5; no clear D gene. CDR3 length equals 15 residues. V was pared by 6 bases and J by 3 bases, with 15 bases between. Germline CDR1 LNHDA, CDR2 SQIVND (reference sequence). CDR3 amino acids: CASRRQFGNNQPQHF. DNA of the CDR3: TGTGCCAGTAGGAGACAATTCGGGAACAATCAGCCCCAGCATTTT.

This clone was counted a few times. This chain joins TRBV2 and TRBJ1-5, with D possibly matching TRBD1 (5 bases). Germline CDR1 and CDR2: SNHLY and FYNNEI. V was shortened by 7 bases and J by 0 bases, with 19 bases between the two germline ends. The CDR3 is 17 amino acids. The CDR3 DNA is TGTGCCAGCACCCCAGGTGGAAGGGGTTATAGCAATCAGCCCCAGCATTTT. It is translated as CASTPGGRGYSNQPQHF.

This clone was counted only a few times. The chain joins TRBV28 to TRBJ2-7, with TRBD1 matching over 7 bases. Germline V gene sequence: CDR1 MDHEN, CDR2 SYDVKM. The junction had 5 bases not matched to a gene; V was cut back by 8 bases and J by 4 bases. This CDR3 has 12 residues. CDR3 bases: TGTGCCAGCCGGGACAGAGGTTACGAGCAGTACTTC. This translates into CASRDRGYEQYF.

CDR3 nucleotide sequence: TGCGCCAGCAGCTTGGAACCGAGCTACAATGAGCAGTTCTTC. This encodes CASSLEPSYNEQFF. The chain couples TRBV5-1 to TRBJ2-1, with D unresolved. CDR1 SGHRS and CDR2 YFSETQ come from the germline V gene. V was trimmed by 0 bases and J by 3 bases, leaving 7 bases between them. This CDR3 has 14 residues.

This clone was detected ten times or more. The CDR3 protein is CASSQDRKGHGIHEQFF. CDR3 coding DNA: TGTGCCAGCAGCCAAGATCGAAAGGGACATGGTATCCATGAGCAGTTCTTC. V gene TRBV14 combines with J gene TRBJ2-1, with TRBD1 as a possible D gene (6 bases). Germline V gives CDR1 SGHDN, CDR2 FVKESK. This CDR3 is built from 17 residues. V lost 0 bases and J 8 bases, leaving 20 bases between the germline ends.

The gene calls are TRBV7-6 and TRBJ2-1; possible D gene TRBD2, 6 bases. Between the trimmed V and J ends, which lost 1 base and 16 bases, there was a span of 17 bases. The germline V gene encodes CDR1 SGHVS and CDR2 FNYEAQ. This CDR3 spans 13 amino acids. The CDR3 DNA follows: TGTGCCAGCAGCTTAGAGCGGGCTTCCGGGCAATTCTTC. This sequence encodes CASSLERASGQFF.

This sequence joins TRBV10-3 and TRBJ2-1; 8 bases map to TRBD2. Losses at the gene ends were 2 bases for V and 3 bases for J; bases not matched to a gene: 3. CDR1 is ENHRY and CDR2 is SYGVKD in the germline V gene. The CDR3 has 15 residues. CDR3 in amino acids: CAISEILADYNEQFF. CDR3 bases: TGTGCCATCAGTGAGATACTAGCGGACTACAATGAGCAGTTCTTC.

The chain is built from TRBV6-5 and TRBJ2-7, with 10 bases that match TRBD1. This CDR3 region has 14 residues. V dropped 5 bases and J dropped 3; count of bases not matched to a gene: 4. CDR1 is MNHEY and CDR2 is SVGAGI in the germline V gene. DNA of the CDR3: TGTGCCAGCAGTCCGCGGACAGGGGGCTACGAGCAGTACTTC. Translating gives CASSPRTGGYEQYF.

CDR3 DNA sequence: TGCGCCAGCAGCCAAGAGGGACAGGGACCCACAGATACGCAGTATTTT. This encodes CASSQEGQGPTDTQYF. This chain joins TRBV4-3 and TRBJ2-3; TRBD1 agrees at 9 bases. Unmatched junction bases numbered 3, after V lost 0 bases and J lost 2 bases. Germline lookup yields CDR1 LGHNA and CDR2 YSLEER. This CDR3 comprises 16 residues.